These 2 T cell receptor beta chains were all obtained from the same sample, sequenced in a study of blood T cells in healthy people across ages. A J-beta primer mix and a sample-barcoded 5' primer were used in a second PCR of about 6 to 12 cycles. TCRdb processed the 5' RACE reads anew with MiXCR; each CDR3 protein has one entry. This table has hundreds of thousands of distinct CDR3 sequences, about 32% appearing once. Specimen: blood. These receptors all come from a woman older than 75 in good health.

This clonotype turned up a few times. The CDR3: CASREGQLTRGGYTF. The CDR3 bases are TGTGCCAGCAGGGAAGGACAGCTAACTCGAGGAGGCTACACCTTC. This chain uses TRBV5-5 with TRBJ1-2; possible D gene TRBD1, 6 bases. Trimming removed 5 bases from V and 8 bases from J, with 22 bases in between. From germline, CDR1 is SGHKS and CDR2 YYEKEE (reference sequence). The CDR3 is made up of 15 amino acids.

As for this clonotype: This clone may be a read error of a much larger clone one base away. This chain uses TRBV10-3 with TRBJ2-5; 8 bases are shared with TRBD1. CDR1 is ENHRY and CDR2 is SYGVKD in the germline V gene. The CDR3 runs 14 residues. V was pared by 6 bases and J by 3 bases, with 6 bases of the junction left unmatched. CDR3 sequence: CAIRGADREETQYF. CDR3 nucleotide sequence: TGTGCCATCAGGGGCGCGGACAGGGAAGAGACCCAGTACTTC.